The next 4 T cell receptor beta chains were all read from a single sample in a study of OX40 agonist ivuxolimab in advanced cancers. The data were produced by immunoSEQ multiplex PCR, yet TCRdb's version contains in-frame clones alone and is incomplete. The sample holds about 51,000 clones; roughly 90% are singletons and the top ten take roughly 3.5%. Sequencing was performed on CD4+ or CD8+ T cells sorted from blood, taken in a trial of the OX40 agonist ivuxolimab. These receptor sequences come from an adult with an advanced solid tumor such as melanoma, head and neck, liver or kidney cancer.

This clone has just one count. The chain uses TRBV5-8 and TRBJ2-1, with 7 bases aligning to TRBD1. The CDR3 contains 14 residues. Germline CDR1 reads SGHTS; CDR2 reads YDEGEE. V shed 3 bases, J shed 10 bases, and the junction held 10 bases outside the gene matches. The DNA for the CDR3 is TGTGCCAGCAGCTACCGGGGTAGGGGGCGAGAGCAGTTCTTC. It specifies CASSYRGRGREQFF.

In its sample, this clone was seen once. V usage is TRBV5-5 and J usage is TRBJ2-1; the D is unclear. The V end was cut by 2 bases, the J end by 0 bases, with 9 bases between. The germline V gene has CDR1 SGHKS and CDR2 YYEKEE (reference sequence). This CDR3 has 15 amino acids. The CDR3 protein is CASSFEGVSYNEQFF. As DNA, the CDR3 is TGTGCCAGCAGCTTTGAAGGAGTCTCCTACAATGAGCAGTTCTTC.

V usage is TRBV27 and J usage is TRBJ2-7, with 10 positions matching TRBD2. Germline loops: CDR1 MNHEY, CDR2 SMNVEV (reference sequence). CDR3 length equals 14 residues. Trimming removed 5 bases from V and 6 bases from J; junction bases left unmatched: 7. CDR3 sequence: CASSPLIAGGEQYF. The CDR3, as DNA: TGTGCCAGCAGTCCCCTTATAGCGGGGGGCGAGCAGTACTTC.

The J gene is TRBJ2-1, the V gene TRBV9, with TRBD1 matching 8 bases. This CDR3 has 15 amino acids. CDR1 is SGDLS and CDR2 is YYNGEE in the germline V gene. V lost 4 bases and J lost 10; bases outside the gene matches: 13. Here the CDR3 reads CASSPTTTGVAEQFF. The DNA for the CDR3 is TGTGCCAGCAGCCCAACGACGACAGGGGTCGCGGAGCAGTTCTTC.